The 32 T cell receptor beta chains given below trace back to one sample, sequenced in a study of T cell responses to AZD1222 COVID-19 vaccine (dated by TCRdb to the early 2020s). Library creation used the immunoSEQ multiplex PCR assay. The clones in this table, taken by TCRdb from immuneACCESS, are in-frame only. Not every clone is retained; where verified, under half of the shortfall comes from an unresolved V gene, and the cause of the rest is unknown. This sample lists about 260,000 clones; 85% to 95% were detected once. The biggest ten clones account for 0.5% to 0.65% of the sample. The time point label here, explained by the study, means: baseline before first vaccination. This sample comprised peripheral blood, obtained on day 0 of AZD1222 vaccination. The receptors were gathered from an adult in good health.

V is TRBV4-2 and J is TRBJ2-3; D is perhaps TRBD2 (7 bases). Germline V CDR1 and CDR2: LGHNA, YNFKEQ. The CDR3 is 18 residues long. The V end lost 0 bases, the J end lost 2 bases, and 18 bases lay between the germline ends. This chain's CDR3 is CASSQDIAAGGLTDTQYF. CDR3 nucleotide sequence: TGTGCCAGCAGCCAAGATATAGCGGCCGGGGGGCTCACAGATACGCAGTATTTT.

The chain joins TRBV25-1 to TRBJ2-6; unclear D gene. Germline CDR1 MGHDK, CDR2 SYGVNS. Between the trimmed V and J ends, which lost 8 bases and 0 bases, there was a span of 8 bases. This CDR3 is built from 14 residues. CDR3 region: CASVHSSGANVLTF. The CDR3 DNA reads as TGTGCCAGCGTGCACAGCTCTGGGGCCAACGTCCTGACTTTC.

The V call is TRBV3-1 (or the pseudogene TRBV3-2), the J call TRBJ2-3; TRBD2 aligns across 12 bases. This CDR3 spans 17 amino acids. V shed 2 bases, J shed 0 bases, and the junction held 3 bases outside the gene matches. CDR1 and CDR2 from the germline V gene are LGHDT and YNNKEL (reference sequence). The CDR3 reads CASSQWGTSGSTDTQYF. The CDR3 nucleotides are TGTGCCAGCAGCCAATGGGGGACTAGCGGGAGCACAGATACGCAGTATTTT.

The V call is TRBV5-1, the J call TRBJ2-5; 8 bases agree with TRBD2. CDR3 size: 14 residues. The trim removed 4 bases at V and 4 bases at J, leaving 6 bases unmatched. Germline lookup yields CDR1 SGHRS and CDR2 YFSETQ. CDR3 in amino acids: CASSPGLGSETQYF. CDR3 sequence (DNA): TGCGCCAGCAGCCCGGGACTAGGGTCAGAGACCCAGTACTTC.

V usage is TRBV5-1 and J usage is TRBJ2-1, with TRBD1 matching 9 bases. Germline CDR1 and CDR2: SGHRS and YFSETQ. V trimming: 4 bases; J trimming: 8 bases; junction bases outside the gene matches: 7. The CDR3 covers 14 residues. The CDR3: CASSPGQGTHEQFF. Here the CDR3 DNA reads TGCGCCAGCAGCCCGGGACAGGGAACCCATGAGCAGTTCTTC.

The J gene is TRBJ2-1, the V gene TRBV7-2, with unresolved D. CDR1 is SGHTA and CDR2 is FQGNSA in the germline V gene. Trimming took 1 base from V and 0 from J, leaving 7 bases between them. This CDR3 comprises 15 residues. The CDR3 nucleotides are TGTGCCAGCAGCTTAGGGTCCATCTCCTACAATGAGCAGTTCTTC. Translating gives CASSLGSISYNEQFF.

V and J are TRBV5-5 and TRBJ2-5; D is perhaps TRBD1 or TRBD2 (6 bases each). V shed 3 bases and J shed 5 bases, with 11 bases lying between them. There are 13 residues in the CDR3. From germline, CDR1 is SGHKS and CDR2 YYEKEE (reference sequence). The CDR3 DNA is TGTGCCAGCAGCTCTCAGGGGAGGGAGACCCAGTACTTC. Translating gives CASSSQGRETQYF.

The genes are TRBV19 and TRBJ1-1; D is uncertain. V lost 8 bases to trimming and J lost 0 bases, with 7 bases between them. The CDR3 length is 12 residues. Germline V gene sequence: CDR1 LNHDA, CDR2 SQIVND (reference sequence). CDR3 in amino acids: CASASLNTEAFF. CDR3 coding DNA: TGTGCCAGTGCATCGCTGAACACTGAAGCTTTCTTT.

As regards this clone: The junction and the germline gene differ at one end; a read error may be behind it. V usage is TRBV28 and J usage is TRBJ2-7, with a weak D call TRBD2 (6 bases). Germline V gene data show CDR1 as MDHEN and CDR2 as SYDVKM. This CDR3 has 11 amino acids. The CDR3 coding sequence is TGTGCCAGCAGTTTGGACTACGGGCAGTACTTC. Protein: CASSLDYGQYF. The entire variable domain, with the rest obtained from reference TRBV28 and TRBJ2-7, is as follows: DVKVTQSSRYLVKRTGEKVFLECVQDMDHENMFWYRQDPGLGLRLIYFSYDVKMKEKGDIPEGYSVSREKKERFSLILESASTNQTSMYLCASSLDYGQYFGPGTRLTVT.

The chain is built from TRBV3-1 (or the pseudogene TRBV3-2) and TRBJ2-1, with D unclear. V was shortened by 0 bases and J by 0 bases, with 9 bases between the two germline ends. The CDR3 covers 16 residues. The germline gives CDR1 LGHDT, CDR2 YNNKEL (reference sequence). In DNA, the CDR3 is TGTGCCAGCAGCCAAGAAGGGTTAACCTCCTACAATGAGCAGTTCTTC. This encodes CASSQEGLTSYNEQFF.

This rearrangement joins TRBV6-5 to TRBJ2-7, with D perhaps assigned TRBD1 or TRBD2 (5 bases each). Germline V gene lookup returns CDR1 MNHEY and CDR2 SVGAGI. The CDR3 has 14 residues. Trimming took off 6 bases at V and 0 bases at J, with 12 bases between the two ends. CDR3 sequence: CASSGTVSSYEQYF. DNA for the CDR3: TGTGCCAGCAGCGGGACGGTGAGCTCCTACGAGCAGTACTTC.

This rearrangement joins TRBV19 to TRBJ2-6, with a possible D match to TRBD1 (6 bases). V was trimmed by 8 bases and J by 0 bases, leaving 8 bases between them. The CDR3 runs to 14 residues. The germline CDR1 and CDR2 sequences are LNHDA and SQIVND (reference sequence). The CDR3 region is CASDRSSGANVLTF. CDR3 DNA sequence: TGTGCCAGTGACAGGAGCTCTGGGGCCAACGTCCTGACTTTC.

The rearrangement links TRBV11-3 to TRBJ2-3; D call uncertain. Trimming shortened V by 4 bases and J by 6 bases, and 11 bases separated the two germline ends. Germline V gene lookup returns CDR1 SGHNT and CDR2 YENEEA. The CDR3 has 13 amino acids. The CDR3: CASSSGPLDTQYF. The CDR3 DNA follows: TGTGCCAGCAGCTCCGGTCCCTTGGATACGCAGTATTTT.

The V and J genes are TRBV10-2 and TRBJ2-7; D ambiguous. Trimming shortened V by 5 bases and J by 5 bases, and 10 bases separated the two germline ends. The CDR3 totals 12 residues. The germline gives CDR1 WSHSY, CDR2 SAAADI. CDR3 nucleotides: TGCGCCAGCAGTCCCGGCGGTAACGAGCAGTACTTC. It translates to CASSPGGNEQYF.

V gene TRBV19 combines with J gene TRBJ1-5, with D perhaps matching TRBD1 (6 bases). The germline CDR1 and CDR2 sequences are LNHDA and SQIVND (reference sequence). CDR3 size: 14 residues. Trimming shortened V by 10 bases and J by 0 bases, and 13 bases separated the two germline ends. The CDR3 DNA is TGTGCCACTCACAGGGAGTATAGCAATCAGCCCCAGCATTTT. It encodes CATHREYSNQPQHF.

The chain joins TRBV9 to TRBJ1-1; TRBD1 aligns across 10 bases. Germline V gene sequence: CDR1 SGDLS, CDR2 YYNGEE. The V gene end was trimmed by 3 bases and the J gene end by 11 bases; junction bases not matched to a gene: 7. This CDR3 is built from 13 residues. This chain's CDR3 is CASSGGGTGDAFF. The CDR3 DNA sequence: TGTGCCAGCAGCGGAGGGGGGACAGGGGATGCTTTCTTT. The whole variable domain, remainder taken from reference TRBV9 and TRBJ1-1, is DSGVTQTPKHLITATGQRVTLRCSPRSGDLSVYWYQQSLDQGLQFLIQYYNGEERAKGNILERFSAQQFPDLHSELNLSSLELGDSALYFCASSGGGTGDAFFGQGTRLTVV.

The gene calls are TRBV2 and TRBJ2-1; D is undetermined. Germline values: CDR1 SNHLY, CDR2 FYNNEI. The CDR3 contains 13 residues. Trimming removed 7 bases from V and 10 bases from J, with 17 bases in between. CDR3 DNA sequence: TGTGCCAGCACAGGTCAGATTCGGGTCGAGCAGTTCTTC. Its protein is CASTGQIRVEQFF.

This clone was picked up one time. This chain uses TRBV2 with TRBJ2-1; a possible D gene is TRBD1 (5 bases). Trimming pared 5 bases from V and 4 bases from J, leaving 12 bases between. CDR1 SNHLY and CDR2 FYNNEI come from the germline V gene. This CDR3 is 14 amino acids long. CDR3 amino acids: CASSHRSLYNEQFF. The CDR3, as DNA: TGTGCCAGCAGTCACAGGTCCCTTTACAATGAGCAGTTCTTC.

The rearrangement links TRBV7-6 to TRBJ2-2; 8 nucleotides align to TRBD1. Germline CDR1 is SGHVS and CDR2 is FNYEAQ. The CDR3 extends over 15 amino acids. The V gene end was trimmed by 3 bases and the J gene end by 5 bases; junction bases not matched to a gene: 5. The CDR3 reads CASSLVQGATGELFF. Here the CDR3 DNA reads TGTGCCAGCAGCTTGGTCCAGGGGGCGACCGGGGAGCTGTTTTTT.

The V and J genes are TRBV5-1 and TRBJ2-2; D is possibly TRBD1 (6 bases). The CDR3 covers 14 residues. CDR1 and CDR2 (germline): SGHRS, YFSETQ. Trimming stripped 7 bases from V and 1 base from J, with 11 bases between. The CDR3 region is CASRDTMNTGELFF. The CDR3 coding sequence is TGCGCCAGCCGGGACACAATGAACACCGGGGAGCTGTTTTTT.

This rearrangement joins TRBV5-1 to TRBJ1-6; maybe TRBD1 (6 bases). Germline V gene lookup returns CDR1 SGHRS and CDR2 YFSETQ. Trimming pared 4 bases from V and 9 bases from J, leaving 23 bases between. The CDR3 is 17 residues long. The CDR3 DNA follows: TGCGCCAGCAGCGCCCCCGGGACAAGTGAACGTTTTTCACCCCTCCACTTT. This codes for CASSAPGTSERFSPLHF.

The chain combines TRBV7-9 with TRBJ1-1, with unresolved D. The CDR3 is 13 amino acids. Germline V gives CDR1 SEHNR, CDR2 FQNEAQ (reference sequence). Trimming left V 1 base short and J 1 base short, with 4 bases between. The CDR3 spells CASSLVENTEAFF. CDR3 sequence (DNA): TGTGCCAGCAGCTTAGTTGAGAACACTGAAGCTTTCTTT.

The chain recombines TRBV6-1 with TRBJ1-2, with unresolved D. Between the trimmed V and J ends, which lost 2 bases and 2 bases, there was a span of 9 bases. This CDR3 has 14 amino acids. Germline values: CDR1 MNHNS, CDR2 SASEGT. This CDR3 reads CASSESWENYGYTF. The DNA of the CDR3 is TGTGCCAGCAGTGAAAGTTGGGAGAACTATGGCTACACCTTC.

CDR3 sequence: CASSGTVSTDTQYF. DNA for the CDR3: TGTGCCAGCAGCGGGACGGTAAGCACAGATACGCAGTATTTT. V is TRBV9 and J is TRBJ2-3; no reliable D call. The CDR3 totals 14 residues. V lost 3 bases and J lost 0, with 8 bases in between. Germline V CDR1 and CDR2: SGDLS, YYNGEE.

This clone has only one observation. The CDR3 nucleotides read TGTGCCAGCAGTTCAGTCCCTGGAGCCCAGCATTTT. Translating gives CASSSVPGAQHF. The V gene is TRBV2, the J gene TRBJ1-5; D is unresolved. The germline V gene has CDR1 SNHLY and CDR2 FYNNEI. The CDR3 sequence is 12 residues long. V lost 5 bases and J 11 bases, leaving 13 bases between the germline ends.

This rearrangement joins TRBV4-1 to TRBJ1-5; 8 bases align to TRBD1. Trimming at V came to 3 bases and at J to 8 bases, leaving 6 bases not matched to a gene. The germline V gene encodes CDR1 MGHRA and CDR2 YSYEKL. The CDR3 runs 14 residues. CDR3 sequence (DNA): TGCGCCAGCAGCCAGGGACAGGAGCGGGAGCCCCAGCATTTT. It is translated as CASSQGQEREPQHF.

This clone was seen once. This chain joins TRBV5-1 and TRBJ1-2; possibly TRBD1 for D (6 bases). This CDR3 contains 13 residues. V dropped 3 bases and J dropped 4 bases, with 10 bases sitting between them. Per germline, CDR1 SGHRS and CDR2 YFSETQ. The CDR3 DNA follows: TGCGCCAGCAGCTGGGACAAGTCCTATGGCTACACCTTC. Translation gives CASSWDKSYGYTF.

This clone was seen repeatedly, ten times or more. The V gene is TRBV19, the J gene TRBJ2-2; no clear D gene. The CDR3 spans 15 residues. Germline V gene data show CDR1 as LNHDA and CDR2 as SQIVND (reference sequence). Trimming took 3 bases from V and 0 from J, leaving 8 bases between them. CDR3 amino acids: CASSIIGPNTGELFF. CDR3 bases: TGTGCCAGTAGTATCATCGGTCCGAACACCGGGGAGCTGTTTTTT.

The chain employs TRBV5-1 and TRBJ2-1; 11 bases agree with TRBD2. V gave up 5 bases and J gave up 5 bases; unmatched junction bases: 3. Per the germline V gene, CDR1 is SGHRS and CDR2 is YFSETQ. The CDR3 sequence is 14 residues long. CDR3: CASSSGRAHNEQFF. CDR3 sequence (DNA): TGCGCCAGCAGTAGCGGGAGGGCTCACAATGAGCAGTTCTTC.

V is TRBV20-1 and J is TRBJ1-5, with D unresolved. CDR3 length: 16 amino acids. Trimming took 3 bases from V and 2 from J, leaving 17 bases between them. Germline lookup yields CDR1 DFQATT and CDR2 SNEGSKA (reference sequence). The CDR3 spells CSASLADRLGNQPQHF. DNA for the CDR3: TGCAGTGCTAGTCTGGCGGACCGATTAGGCAATCAGCCCCAGCATTTT.

Here the CDR3 DNA reads TGCAGTGCCCCCTTCCTCGGAAAACTGTTTTTT. Amino acids: CSAPFLGKLFF. The rearrangement joins TRBV20-1 to TRBJ1-4; unclear D gene. The V and J ends lost 6 bases and 10 bases respectively, with 12 bases between them. The CDR3 extends over 11 amino acids. CDR1 and CDR2 (germline): DFQATT, SNEGSKA (reference sequence).

V usage is TRBV25-1 and J usage is TRBJ2-2, with 8 nucleotides matching TRBD1. CDR3 length: 15 amino acids. The germline V gene has CDR1 MGHDK and CDR2 SYGVNS. The V segment lost 5 bases and the J segment 5 bases; nucleotides outside the gene matches: 7. This chain's CDR3 is CASSSPGGRTGELFF. The CDR3 DNA follows: TGTGCCAGCAGTAGCCCAGGGGGCAGGACCGGGGAGCTGTTTTTT. Full variable domain (rest looked up from reference TRBV25-1 and TRBJ2-2): EADIYQTPRYLVIGTGKKITLECSQTMGHDKMYWYQQDPGMELHLIHYSYGVNSTEKGDLSSESTVSRIRTEHFPLTLESARPSHTSQYLCASSSPGGRTGELFFGEGSRLTVL.